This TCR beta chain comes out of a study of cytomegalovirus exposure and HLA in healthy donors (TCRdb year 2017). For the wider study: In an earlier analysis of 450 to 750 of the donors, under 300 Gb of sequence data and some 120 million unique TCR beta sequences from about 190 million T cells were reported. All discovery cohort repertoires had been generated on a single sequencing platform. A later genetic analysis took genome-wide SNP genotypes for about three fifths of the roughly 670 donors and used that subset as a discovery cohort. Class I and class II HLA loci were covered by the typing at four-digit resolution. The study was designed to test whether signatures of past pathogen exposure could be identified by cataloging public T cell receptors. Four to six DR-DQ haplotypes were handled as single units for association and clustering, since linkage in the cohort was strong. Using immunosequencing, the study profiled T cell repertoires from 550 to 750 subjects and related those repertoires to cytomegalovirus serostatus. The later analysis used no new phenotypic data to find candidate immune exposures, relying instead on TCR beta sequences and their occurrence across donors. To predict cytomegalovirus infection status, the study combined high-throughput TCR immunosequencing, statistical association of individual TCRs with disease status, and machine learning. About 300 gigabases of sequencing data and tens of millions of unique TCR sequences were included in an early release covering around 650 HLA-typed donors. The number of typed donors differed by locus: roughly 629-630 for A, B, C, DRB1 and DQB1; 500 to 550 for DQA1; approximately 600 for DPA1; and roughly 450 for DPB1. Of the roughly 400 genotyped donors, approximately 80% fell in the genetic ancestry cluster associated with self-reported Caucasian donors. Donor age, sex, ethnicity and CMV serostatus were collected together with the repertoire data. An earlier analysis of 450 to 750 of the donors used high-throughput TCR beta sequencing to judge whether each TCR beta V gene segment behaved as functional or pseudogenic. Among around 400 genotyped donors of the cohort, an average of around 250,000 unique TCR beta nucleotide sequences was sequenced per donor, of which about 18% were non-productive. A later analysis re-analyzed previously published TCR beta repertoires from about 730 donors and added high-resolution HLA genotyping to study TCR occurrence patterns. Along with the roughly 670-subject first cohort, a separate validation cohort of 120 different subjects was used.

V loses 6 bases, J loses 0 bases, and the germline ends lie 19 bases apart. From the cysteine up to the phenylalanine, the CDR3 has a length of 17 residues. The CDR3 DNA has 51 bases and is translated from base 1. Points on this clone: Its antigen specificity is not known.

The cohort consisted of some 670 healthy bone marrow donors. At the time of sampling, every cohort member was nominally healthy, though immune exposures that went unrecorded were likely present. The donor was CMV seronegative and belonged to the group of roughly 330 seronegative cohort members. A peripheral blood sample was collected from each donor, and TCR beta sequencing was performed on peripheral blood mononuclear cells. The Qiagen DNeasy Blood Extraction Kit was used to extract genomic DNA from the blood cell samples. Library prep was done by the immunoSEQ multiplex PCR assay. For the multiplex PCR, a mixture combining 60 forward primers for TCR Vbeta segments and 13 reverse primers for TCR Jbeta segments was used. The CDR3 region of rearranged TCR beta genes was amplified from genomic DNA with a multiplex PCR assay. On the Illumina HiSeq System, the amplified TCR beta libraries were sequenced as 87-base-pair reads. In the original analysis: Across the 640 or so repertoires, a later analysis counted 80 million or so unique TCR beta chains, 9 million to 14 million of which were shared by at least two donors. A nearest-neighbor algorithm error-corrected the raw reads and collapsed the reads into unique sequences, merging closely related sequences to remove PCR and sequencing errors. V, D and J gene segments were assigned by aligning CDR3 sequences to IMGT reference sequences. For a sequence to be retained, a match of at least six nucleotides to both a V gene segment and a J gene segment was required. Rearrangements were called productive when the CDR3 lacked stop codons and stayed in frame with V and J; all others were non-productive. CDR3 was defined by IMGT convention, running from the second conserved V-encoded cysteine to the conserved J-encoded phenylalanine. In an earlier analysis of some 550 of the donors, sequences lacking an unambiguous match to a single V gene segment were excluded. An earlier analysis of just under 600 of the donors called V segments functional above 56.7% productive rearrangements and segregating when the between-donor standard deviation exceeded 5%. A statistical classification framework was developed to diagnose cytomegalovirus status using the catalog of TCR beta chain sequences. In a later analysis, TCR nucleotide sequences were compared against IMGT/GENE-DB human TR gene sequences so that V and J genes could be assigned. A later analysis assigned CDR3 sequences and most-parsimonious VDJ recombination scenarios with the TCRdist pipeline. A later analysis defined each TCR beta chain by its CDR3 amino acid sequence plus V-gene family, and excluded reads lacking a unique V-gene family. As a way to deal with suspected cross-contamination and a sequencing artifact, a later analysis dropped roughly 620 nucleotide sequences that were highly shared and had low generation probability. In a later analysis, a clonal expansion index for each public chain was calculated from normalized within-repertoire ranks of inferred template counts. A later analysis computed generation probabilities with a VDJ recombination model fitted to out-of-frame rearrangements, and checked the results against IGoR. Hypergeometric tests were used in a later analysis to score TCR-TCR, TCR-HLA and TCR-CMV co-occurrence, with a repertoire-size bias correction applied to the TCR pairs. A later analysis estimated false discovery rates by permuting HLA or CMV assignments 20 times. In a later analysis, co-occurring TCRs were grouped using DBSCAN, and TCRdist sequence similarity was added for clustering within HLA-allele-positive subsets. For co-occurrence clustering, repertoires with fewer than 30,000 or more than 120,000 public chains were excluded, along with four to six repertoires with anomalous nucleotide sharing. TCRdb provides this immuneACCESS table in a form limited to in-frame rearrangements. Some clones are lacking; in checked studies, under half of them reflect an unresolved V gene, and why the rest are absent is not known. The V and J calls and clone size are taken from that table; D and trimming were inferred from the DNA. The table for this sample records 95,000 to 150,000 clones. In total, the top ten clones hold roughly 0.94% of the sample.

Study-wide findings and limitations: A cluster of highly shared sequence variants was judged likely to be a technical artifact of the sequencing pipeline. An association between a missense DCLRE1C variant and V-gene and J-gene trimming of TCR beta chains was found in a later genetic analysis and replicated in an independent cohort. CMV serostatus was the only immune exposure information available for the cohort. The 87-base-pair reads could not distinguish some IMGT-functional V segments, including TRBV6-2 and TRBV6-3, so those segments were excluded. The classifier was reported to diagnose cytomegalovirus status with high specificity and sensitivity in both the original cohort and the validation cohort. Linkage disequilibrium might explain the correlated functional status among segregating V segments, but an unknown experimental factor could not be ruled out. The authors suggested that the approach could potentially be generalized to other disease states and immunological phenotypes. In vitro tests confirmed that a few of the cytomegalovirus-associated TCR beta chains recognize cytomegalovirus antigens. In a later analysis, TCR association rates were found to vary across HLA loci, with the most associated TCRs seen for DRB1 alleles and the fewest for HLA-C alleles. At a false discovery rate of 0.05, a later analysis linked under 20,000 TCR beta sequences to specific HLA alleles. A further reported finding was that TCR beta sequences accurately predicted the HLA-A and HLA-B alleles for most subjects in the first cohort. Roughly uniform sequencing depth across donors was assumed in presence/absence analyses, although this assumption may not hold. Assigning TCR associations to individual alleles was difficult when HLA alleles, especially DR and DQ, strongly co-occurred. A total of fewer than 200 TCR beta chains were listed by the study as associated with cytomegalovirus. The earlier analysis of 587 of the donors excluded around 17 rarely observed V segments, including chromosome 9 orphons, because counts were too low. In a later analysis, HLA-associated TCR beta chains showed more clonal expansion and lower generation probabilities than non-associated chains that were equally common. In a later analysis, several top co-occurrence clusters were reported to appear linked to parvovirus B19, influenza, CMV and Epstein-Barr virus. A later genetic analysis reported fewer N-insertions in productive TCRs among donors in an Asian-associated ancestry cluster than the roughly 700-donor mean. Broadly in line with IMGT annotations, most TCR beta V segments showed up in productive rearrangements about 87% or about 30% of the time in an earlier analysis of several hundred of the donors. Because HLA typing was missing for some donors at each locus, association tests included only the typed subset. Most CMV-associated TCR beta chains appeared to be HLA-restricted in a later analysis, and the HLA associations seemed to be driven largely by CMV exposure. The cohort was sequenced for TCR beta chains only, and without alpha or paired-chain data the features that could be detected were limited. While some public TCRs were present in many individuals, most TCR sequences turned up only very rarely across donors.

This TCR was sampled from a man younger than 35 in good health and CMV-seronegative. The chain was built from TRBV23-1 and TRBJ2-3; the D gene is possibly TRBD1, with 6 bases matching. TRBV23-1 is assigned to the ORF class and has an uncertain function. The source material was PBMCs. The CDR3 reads CASSPEDSNPSTDTQYF. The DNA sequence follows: TGCGCCAGCAGCCCCGAGGACAGCAACCCTAGCACAGATACGCAGTATTTT.